This T cell receptor beta chain was sequenced during a study of response to subunit inactivated influenza vaccine. TCRdb called the RT-PCR reads again in MiXCR, with one record for every CDR3 protein. Here the sample spans some 570,000 distinct CDR3 sequences, roughly 10% being singletons. This clonotype was seen only a few times. Its antigen is unknown. The CDR3 covers 13 residues. The V and J ends lost 5 bases and 9 bases respectively, with 16 bases between them. Germline values: CDR1 SGHAT, CDR2 FQNNGV. Study results and limitations: Authors suggested each seasonal flu vaccination may recruit only limited numbers of new T cells.

These records were also assigned to another study, of T cells expressing NK-cell markers. That source adds: 5'RACE template switching with UMIs produced the TCR beta cDNA. CD3+CD56+NKG2C+, CD3+CD56+NKG2C- and CD3+CD56-NKG2C+ T cells, once sorted, supplied the TCR beta repertoires. Top CD8+ clonotypes included the dominant CD3+CD56+NKG2C+ clonotypes in roughly 6 donors. The study found these clonotypes also leading the CD3+CD56-NKG2C+ fraction in a handful of donors.

This TCR was sampled from a man in his fifties who received an inactivated influenza vaccine. The chain has TRBV11-2 and TRBJ1-1; TRBD1 is a possible D gene (6 bases). The source material was PBMCs from blood, sampled on the day of vaccination. The CDR3 is CASSSLEDRKAFF. DNA of the CDR3: TGTGCCAGCAGCAGCTTAGAAGACAGGAAAGCTTTCTTT.